This TCR beta chain originates from a study of blood T cells in healthy people across ages. Points from the study as a whole: No one knew whether donors had CMV, which possibly confounded expanded clonotype changes. Estimates drawn from one million T cells were deemed to understate diversity.

A second 7 to 11 cycle PCR used barcoded and J-beta primers. All samples yielded 2.5 million or more CDR3-containing paired-end reads. Each CDR3 protein is one row after TCRdb ran MiXCR on the 5' RACE reads. This sample has about 1 million distinct CDR3 sequences, with roughly 45% found just once. This clonotype was recorded a few times. The antigen remains undetermined. The sequenced sample consisted of blood. The sequence was obtained from a woman in her sixties in good health.

The chain's CDR3 is CASNAGGCAYEQYF. The CDR3 region has the DNA TGTGCCAGCAACGCAGGGGGGTGCGCCTACGAGCAGTACTTC. The V and J genes are TRBV21-1 and TRBJ2-7; the table's D call, TRBD1, has no DNA check behind it. TRBV21-1 is designated a pseudogene. This CDR3 comprises 14 residues.